Below, 25 T cell receptor beta chains from the same sample are listed, as sequenced in a study of siplizumab effects on memory and regulatory T cells. The data were produced by immunoSEQ multiplex PCR, yet TCRdb's version contains in-frame clones alone and is incomplete. The table lists about 91,000 clones, 95% to 97% of them singletons. The specimen was naive CD4+ T cells sorted from blood. Receptor source: a human donor in good health.

J is TRBJ2-7 and V is TRBV4-1; no reliable D call. Trimming left V 1 base short and J 1 base short, with 5 bases between. The germline CDR1 and CDR2 sequences are MGHRA and YSYEKL. The CDR3 is made up of 13 amino acids. CDR3 residues: CASSQVGSYEQYF. The CDR3 nucleotides read TGCGCCAGCAGCCAAGTGGGTTCCTACGAGCAGTACTTC.

Details on this clone: Compared with germline, one end of the junction differs, possibly owing to a read error. The V gene is TRBV5-1, the J gene TRBJ2-7, with 7 bases fitting TRBD1. The CDR3 has 12 amino acids. Looked up from germline, CDR1 is SGHRS and CDR2 is YFSETQ. CDR3 region: CASSQDRTGFSF. In DNA form, the CDR3 reads TGCGCCAGCAGCCAAGATCGGACAGGTTTCTCCTTC.

V is TRBV19 and J is TRBJ2-2; D gene unclear. The V end was cut by 7 bases, the J end by 1 base, with 10 bases between. The CDR3 consists of 14 residues. The germline V gene encodes CDR1 LNHDA and CDR2 SQIVND (reference sequence). DNA for the CDR3: TGTGCCAGTACATCGGCAGTGAACACCGGGGAGCTGTTTTTT. It translates to CASTSAVNTGELFF.

The rearrangement links TRBV5-6 to TRBJ1-1; D is ambiguous. Trimming left V 0 bases short and J 0 bases short, with 9 bases between. Germline V CDR1 and CDR2: SGHDT, YYEEEE. CDR3 length equals 15 residues. The CDR3 coding sequence is TGTGCCAGCAGCTTGGGGCAGATCATGAACACTGAAGCTTTCTTT. Protein: CASSLGQIMNTEAFF.

The V call is TRBV28, the J call TRBJ1-3; 7 positions agree with TRBD1. The CDR3 loop spans 16 amino acids. CDR1 MDHEN and CDR2 SYDVKM come from the germline V gene. V dropped 7 bases and J dropped 0; count of bases not matched to a gene: 9. In DNA, the CDR3 is TGTGCCAGCAACAGGCGGGACAGCTACTCTGGAAACACCATATATTTT. Protein product: CASNRRDSYSGNTIYF.

This clone was counted a few times. The rearrangement joins TRBV18 to TRBJ1-1; no definite D call. Trimming took off 3 bases at V and 1 base at J, with 6 bases between the two ends. Germline CDR1 reads KGHSH; CDR2 reads LQKENI. The CDR3 has 13 residues. CDR3 region: CASSPGANTEAFF. The CDR3 coding sequence is TGTGCCAGCTCACCGGGAGCGAACACTGAAGCTTTCTTT.

The V and J genes are TRBV10-3 and TRBJ2-3, with D possibly matching TRBD1 (6 bases). V lost 7 bases and J lost 3, with 11 bases in between. Germline CDR1 and CDR2: ENHRY and SYGVKD. This CDR3 has 13 residues. In DNA, the CDR3 is TGTGCCATCAACCCAGGGGAGACAGATACGCAGTATTTT. Translation gives CAINPGETDTQYF.

The rearrangement uses TRBV19 and TRBJ2-7; D is perhaps TRBD2 (6 bases). The CDR3 runs 13 residues. V was cut by 5 bases and J by 6 bases, with 14 bases left in between. CDR1 LNHDA and CDR2 SQIVND come from the germline V gene (reference sequence). CDR3 DNA sequence: TGTGCCAGTAGTCCCTCGTACGGGGGCGAGCAGTACTTC. Its translation: CASSPSYGGEQYF.

The gene calls are TRBV30 and TRBJ1-1; 10 positions agree with TRBD1. CDR3 length equals 15 residues. Germline V lookup: CDR1 GTSNPN, CDR2 SVGIG (reference sequence). V gave up 1 base and J gave up 3 bases; unmatched junction bases: 5. The CDR3 loop reads CAWSGGTGAYTEAFF. Here the CDR3 DNA reads TGTGCCTGGAGTGGCGGGACAGGGGCTTACACTGAAGCTTTCTTT. Together with reference TRBV30 and TRBJ1-1, the CDR3 gives the full variable domain: SQTIHQWPATLVQPVGSPLSLECTVEGTSNPNLYWYRQAAGRGLQLLFYSVGIGQISSEVPQNLSASRPQDRQFILSSKKLLLSDSGFYLCAWSGGTGAYTEAFFGQGTRLTVV.

The chain couples TRBV5-4 to TRBJ1-6; 8 positions match TRBD1. The germline V gene encodes CDR1 SGHNT and CDR2 YYREEE (reference sequence). Trimming at V came to 4 bases and at J to 9 bases, leaving 12 bases not matched to a gene. There are 16 residues in the CDR3. CDR3 sequence (DNA): TGTGCCAGCAGCCCACCCGGGGACAGGAGGGTTTCACCCCTCCACTTT. As protein: CASSPPGDRRVSPLHF.

This clone was counted between two and nine times. The chain employs TRBV9 and TRBJ1-1; D unresolved. CDR3 length: 13 amino acids. Germline V gene sequence: CDR1 SGDLS, CDR2 YYNGEE. V gave up 3 bases and J gave up 5 bases, with 11 bases separating them. This CDR3 is CASSGEMMTEAFF. The CDR3 DNA follows: TGTGCCAGCAGCGGGGAGATGATGACTGAAGCTTTCTTT.

This sequence joins TRBV5-5 and TRBJ2-5; a possible D gene is TRBD1 (6 bases). The length of the CDR3 is 13 residues. Trimming took 3 bases from V and 2 from J, leaving 8 bases between them. CDR1 and CDR2 (germline): SGHKS, YYEKEE (reference sequence). CDR3 residues: CASSWTAQETQYF. CDR3 nucleotides: TGTGCCAGCAGCTGGACAGCACAAGAGACCCAGTACTTC. Using reference TRBV5-5 and TRBJ2-5 for the parts outside the CDR3, the full variable domain is DAGVTQSPTHLIKTRGQQVTLRCSPISGHKSVSWYQQVLGQGPQFIFQYYEKEERGRGNFPDRFSARQFPNYSSELNVNALLLGDSALYLCASSWTAQETQYFGPGTRLLVL.

The chain recombines TRBV6-6 with TRBJ2-3; possible D gene TRBD1, 6 bases. This CDR3 has 13 residues. Germline assignment: CDR1 MNHNY and CDR2 SVGAGI (reference sequence). V lost 8 bases and J lost 0, with 9 bases in between. The CDR3 DNA reads as TGTGCCAGCTGGACAGCTAGCACAGATACGCAGTATTTT. Its translation: CASWTASTDTQYF.

J is TRBJ1-1 and V is TRBV6-6; 8 bases align to TRBD1. The V segment lost 6 bases and the J segment 2 bases; nucleotides outside the gene matches: 2. Germline V gives CDR1 MNHNY, CDR2 SVGAGI (reference sequence). The CDR3 spans 13 residues. CDR3 sequence: CASSGQGNTEAFF. The CDR3 DNA sequence: TGTGCCAGCAGCGGACAGGGCAACACTGAAGCTTTCTTT.

This clone occurred once. The chain links TRBV10-1 to TRBJ2-7; D possibly corresponds to TRBD2 (6 bases). The V end was cut by 2 bases, the J end by 4 bases, with 21 bases between. The germline V gene encodes CDR1 WNHNN and CDR2 SYGVQD (reference sequence). CDR3 length: 17 residues. The CDR3 nucleotides are TGCGCCAGCAGTGAGGGTTCTCCCGGAGGGGCGGGGTACGAGCAGTACTTC. Its protein product is CASSEGSPGGAGYEQYF.

As for this clone: This specimen includes other DNA sequences encoding the same CDR3. The chain carries TRBV19 and TRBJ1-1, with D unresolved. Between the trimmed V and J ends, which lost 9 bases and 0 bases, there was a span of 17 bases. The CDR3 sequence is 15 residues long. CDR1 and CDR2 (germline): LNHDA, SQIVND (reference sequence). The CDR3 is CASRTTSGMNTEAFF. CDR3 coding DNA: TGTGCCAGCCGAACAACCAGCGGCATGAACACTGAAGCTTTCTTT.

This clone was detected only a few times. The chain is built from TRBV6-5 and TRBJ2-5; tentative D call: TRBD1 (5 bases). Trimming removed 2 bases from V and 2 bases from J, with 12 bases in between. Germline V gives CDR1 MNHEY, CDR2 SVGAGI. This CDR3 is 15 amino acids long. CDR3 in DNA: TGTGCCAGCAGTTACAGTAAGGGGCGTCAAGAGACCCAGTACTTC. Translated: CASSYSKGRQETQYF.

The chain combines TRBV6-6 with TRBJ2-7, with 9 positions matching TRBD1. The germline V gene encodes CDR1 MNHNY and CDR2 SVGAGI (reference sequence). This CDR3 region has 15 residues. The J segment lost 1 base and the V segment lost 6 bases, leaving 7 bases of the junction unmatched. Written as DNA, the CDR3 is TGTGCCAGCAGCTTTAGACAGGGGGTTTCCTACGAGCAGTACTTC. Its protein product is CASSFRQGVSYEQYF.

This chain joins TRBV11-3 and TRBJ1-6; D not resolved. V was cut by 5 bases and J by 8 bases, with 16 bases left in between. There are 15 residues in the CDR3. Germline values: CDR1 SGHNT, CDR2 YENEEA. CDR3 DNA sequence: TGTGCCAGCAGCCCCCCGTTGGGAATCGATTCACCCCTCCACTTT. Its protein is CASSPPLGIDSPLHF.

The chain combines TRBV7-7 with TRBJ2-3; a weak D match, TRBD2 (5 bases). The V end was cut by 5 bases, the J end by 0 bases, with 9 bases between. The length of the CDR3 is 14 residues. Germline CDR1 is SSHAT and CDR2 is FNYEAQ (reference sequence). The CDR3 is CASSPGGSTDTQYF. CDR3 bases: TGTGCCAGCAGCCCAGGAGGCAGCACAGATACGCAGTATTTT.

The sample holds a few counts of this clone. The chain joins TRBV4-1 to TRBJ2-7; 7 bases line up with TRBD1. Germline V CDR1 and CDR2: MGHRA, YSYEKL. V was clipped by 1 base and J by 0 bases; unmatched bases: 6. There are 16 residues in the CDR3. CDR3 bases: TGCGCCAGCAGCCAAGGTCGAGGGACAGTCTCCTACGAGCAGTACTTC. Translating gives CASSQGRGTVSYEQYF.

This sequence joins TRBV6-5 and TRBJ2-3; D not resolved. Germline lookup yields CDR1 MNHEY and CDR2 SVGAGI. With 4 bases removed from V and 0 bases from J, the gap between germline ends came to 8 bases. CDR3 length equals 14 residues. This CDR3 is CASSWVGSTDTQYF. The CDR3 nucleotides read TGTGCCAGCAGTTGGGTGGGGAGCACAGATACGCAGTATTTT.

The V and J genes are TRBV7-2 and TRBJ1-4; D is unresolved. Trimming pared 0 bases from V and 0 bases from J, leaving 8 bases between. Germline-derived CDR1 and CDR2 are SGHTA and FQGNSA. The CDR3 runs to 16 residues. The CDR3 spells CASSLAGTATNEKLFF. Written as DNA, the CDR3 is TGTGCCAGCAGCTTAGCCGGAACTGCAACTAATGAAAAACTGTTTTTT.

This chain links TRBV20-1 with TRBJ2-4; the D is unclear. V was shortened by 3 bases and J by 5 bases, with 5 bases between the two germline ends. This CDR3 has 11 amino acids. Germline V CDR1 and CDR2: DFQATT, SNEGSKA (reference sequence). The CDR3, as DNA: TGCAGTGCTAGTAGGGAAAACATTCAGTACTTC. Its protein product is CSASRENIQYF.

CDR3: CASRGDRAGNQPQHF. In nucleotides, the CDR3 is TGTGCCAGCAGGGGTGACAGGGCGGGCAATCAGCCCCAGCATTTT. This rearrangement joins TRBV6-6 to TRBJ1-5; 7 positions agree with TRBD1. Unmatched junction bases numbered 7, after V lost 6 bases and J lost 2 bases. CDR3 length equals 15 residues. Germline V gene sequence: CDR1 MNHNY, CDR2 SVGAGI (reference sequence).